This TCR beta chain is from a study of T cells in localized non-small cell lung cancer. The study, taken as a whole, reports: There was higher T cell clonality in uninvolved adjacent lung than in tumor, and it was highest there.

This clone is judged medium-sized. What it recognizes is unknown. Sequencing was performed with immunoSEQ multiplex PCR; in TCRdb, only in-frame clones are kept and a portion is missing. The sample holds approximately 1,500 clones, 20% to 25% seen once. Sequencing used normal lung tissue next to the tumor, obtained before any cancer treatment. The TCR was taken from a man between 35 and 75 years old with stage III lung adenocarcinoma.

Here the CDR3 reads CASSPIGRNTEAFF. CDR3 sequence (DNA): TGTGCCAGCAGTCCCATAGGGCGGAACACTGAAGCTTTCTTT. J is TRBJ1-1 and V is TRBV6-8; D remains unclear. The CDR3 is made up of 14 amino acids. In germline, CDR1 is MNHGY, CDR2 SAAAGT. V gave up 5 bases and J gave up 1 base, with 11 bases separating them.